Below, one T cell receptor beta chain is given with its context. CDR1 MDHEN and CDR2 SYDVKM come from the germline V gene. This CDR3 is 14 amino acids long. V trimming: 5 bases; J trimming: 5 bases; junction bases outside the gene matches: 5. Generated by immunoSEQ multiplex PCR, the TCRdb table keeps only in-frame clones and is missing some. The top ten hold roughly a tenth of the sample, which has under 100,000 clones, roughly nine tenths seen once. This specimen comes from a study of control samples from healthy donors and cancer patients. Sequencing was carried out using PBMCs. This chain joins TRBV28 and TRBJ1-2, with 10 bases fitting TRBD1. The clonotype comes from a woman aged 45-60 years with colorectal cancer. This chain's CDR3 is CASSTGQGLYGYTF. CDR3 sequence (DNA): TGTGCCAGCAGTACGGGACAGGGGTTGTATGGCTACACCTTC.